This TCR beta chain was captured by sequencing in a study of regulatory T cells in long-lasting Graves disease. Study outcomes and limitations: More public clonotypes were shared by persistent patients (around 3,000) than by new patients (about 1,000). Persistent disease was characterized by preferential usage of TRBV28, TRBJ1-2 and TRBJ2-5.

On this clonotype itself: Its target is not known.

CDR3 length: 15 amino acids. Germline assignment: CDR1 DFQATT and CDR2 SNEGSKA (reference sequence). V dropped 6 bases and J dropped 9; count of bases not matched to a gene: 16. Arm-PCR with iRepertoire HTBI primers amplified the CDR3 regions for these TCR beta libraries. MiXCR, applied by TCRdb to the multiplex PCR reads, yields one record per CDR3 protein. The data hold a few hundred thousand distinct CDR3 sequences, with about a quarter observed a single time. Indicated time point: persistent/refractory GD, antithyroid drugs over 5 years with positive TRAb. TCR sequences were obtained from RNA taken from PBMCs. The patients included were those that came from an endocrinology department in Xi'an, China.

The TCR sequence derives from a female donor with Graves disease. The chain combines TRBV20-1 with TRBJ2-1, with 8 bases aligning to TRBD2. This specimen was peripheral blood mononuclear cells (PBMCs), taken when the disease was refractory, from a patient treated with antithyroid drugs. Here the CDR3 reads CSAALPGLVSIEQFF. CDR3 bases: TGCAGTGCAGCGCTTCCGGGACTAGTCTCGATTGAGCAGTTCTTC.